This T cell receptor beta chain derives from a study of patients and donors after allogeneic stem cell transplantation. TCRdb processed the RT-PCR reads anew with MiXCR; each CDR3 protein has one entry. The data hold about 150,000 distinct CDR3 sequences, with about 24% observed a single time. Germline CDR1 and CDR2: SQVTM and ANQGSEA. The CDR3 loop spans 11 amino acids. V lost 3 bases and J 1 base, leaving 1 base between the germline ends. This chain connects TRBV29-1 to TRBJ1-3; D gene uncertain. The sequence derives from a human donor who was either an allogeneic HSCT recipient or a stem cell or donor lymphocyte infusion donor (not recorded which). It is not recorded whose cells these are; they may come from a transplant donor. Sequenced material: blood, either unsorted or a sorted T cell fraction (not recorded which). As DNA, the CDR3 is TGCAGCGTTGATTCTGGAAACACCATATATTTT. Protein: CSVDSGNTIYF.